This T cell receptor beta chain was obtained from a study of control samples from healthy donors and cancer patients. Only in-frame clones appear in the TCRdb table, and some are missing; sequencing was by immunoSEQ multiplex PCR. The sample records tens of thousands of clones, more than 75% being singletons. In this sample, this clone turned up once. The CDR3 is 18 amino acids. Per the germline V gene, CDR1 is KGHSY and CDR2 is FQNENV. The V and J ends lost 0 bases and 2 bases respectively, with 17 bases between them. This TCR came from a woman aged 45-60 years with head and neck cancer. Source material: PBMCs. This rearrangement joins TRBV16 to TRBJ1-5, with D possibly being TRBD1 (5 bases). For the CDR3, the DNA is TGTGCCAGCAGCCAATCGATAGGGCGGCTGGGGGGCAATCAGCCCCAGCATTTT. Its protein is CASSQSIGRLGGNQPQHF.